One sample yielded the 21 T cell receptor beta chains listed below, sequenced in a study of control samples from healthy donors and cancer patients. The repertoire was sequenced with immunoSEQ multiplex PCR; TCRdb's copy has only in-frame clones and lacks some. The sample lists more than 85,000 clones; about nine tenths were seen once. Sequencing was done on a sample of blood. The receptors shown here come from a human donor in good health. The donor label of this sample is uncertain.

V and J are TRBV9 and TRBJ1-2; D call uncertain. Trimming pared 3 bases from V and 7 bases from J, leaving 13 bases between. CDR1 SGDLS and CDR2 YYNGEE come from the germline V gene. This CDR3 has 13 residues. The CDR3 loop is CASSEWRAGGYTF. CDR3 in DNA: TGTGCCAGCAGCGAGTGGAGGGCGGGTGGCTACACCTTC. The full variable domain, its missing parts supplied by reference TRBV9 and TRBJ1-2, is DSGVTQTPKHLITATGQRVTLRCSPRSGDLSVYWYQQSLDQGLQFLIQYYNGEERAKGNILERFSAQQFPDLHSELNLSSLELGDSALYFCASSEWRAGGYTFGSGTRLTVV.

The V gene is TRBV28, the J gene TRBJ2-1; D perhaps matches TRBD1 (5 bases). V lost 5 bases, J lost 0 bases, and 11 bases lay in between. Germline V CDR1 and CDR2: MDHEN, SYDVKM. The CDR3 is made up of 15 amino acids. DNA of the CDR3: TGTGCCAGCAGTCTCAGGGTAAGCTCCTACAATGAGCAGTTCTTC. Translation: CASSLRVSSYNEQFF.

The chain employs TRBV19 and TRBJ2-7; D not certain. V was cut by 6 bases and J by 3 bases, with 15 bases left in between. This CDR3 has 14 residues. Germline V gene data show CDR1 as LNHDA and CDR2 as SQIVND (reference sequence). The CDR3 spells CASRSRATSYEQYF. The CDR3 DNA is TGTGCCAGTAGATCAAGGGCGACGAGCTACGAGCAGTACTTC.

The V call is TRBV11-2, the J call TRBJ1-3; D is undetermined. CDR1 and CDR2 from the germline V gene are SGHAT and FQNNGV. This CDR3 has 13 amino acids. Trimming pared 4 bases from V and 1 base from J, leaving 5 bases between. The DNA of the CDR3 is TGTGCCAGCAGCTACGCGTCTGGAAACACCATATATTTT. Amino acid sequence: CASSYASGNTIYF.

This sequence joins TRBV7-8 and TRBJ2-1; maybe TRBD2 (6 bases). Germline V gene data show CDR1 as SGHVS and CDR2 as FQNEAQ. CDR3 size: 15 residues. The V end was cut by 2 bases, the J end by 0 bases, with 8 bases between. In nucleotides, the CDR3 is TGTGCCAGCAGCTTATCCGGGAGCTCCTACAATGAGCAGTTCTTC. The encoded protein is CASSLSGSSYNEQFF.

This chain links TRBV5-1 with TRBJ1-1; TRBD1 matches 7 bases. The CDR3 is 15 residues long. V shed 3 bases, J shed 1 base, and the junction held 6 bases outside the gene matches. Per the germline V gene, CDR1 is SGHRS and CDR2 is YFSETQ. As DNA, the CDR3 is TGCGCCAGCAGCTCAACACAGGGGCCGAACACTGAAGCTTTCTTT. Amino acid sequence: CASSSTQGPNTEAFF.

CDR3 nucleotide sequence: TGTGCCAGCAGCTTAGCTGGGGGAGAAGCTTTCTTT. Protein: CASSLAGGEAFF. The chain joins TRBV7-9 to TRBJ1-1, with D perhaps matching TRBD1 (5 bases). The CDR3 totals 12 residues. V was clipped by 0 bases and J by 8 bases, with 7 bases between them. Germline V lookup: CDR1 SEHNR, CDR2 FQNEAQ (reference sequence).

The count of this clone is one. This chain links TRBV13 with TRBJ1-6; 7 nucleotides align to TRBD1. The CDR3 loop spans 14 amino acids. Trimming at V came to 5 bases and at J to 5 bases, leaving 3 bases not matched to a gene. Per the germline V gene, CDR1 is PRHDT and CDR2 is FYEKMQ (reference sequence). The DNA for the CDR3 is TGTGCCAGCAGCATGGGACAGAATAATTCACCCCTCCACTTT. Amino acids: CASSMGQNNSPLHF.

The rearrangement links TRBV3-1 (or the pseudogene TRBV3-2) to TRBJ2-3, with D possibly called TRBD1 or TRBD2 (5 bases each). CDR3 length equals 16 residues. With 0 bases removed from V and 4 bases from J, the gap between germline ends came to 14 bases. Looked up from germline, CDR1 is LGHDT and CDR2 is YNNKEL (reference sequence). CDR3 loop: CASSQDDGARADTQYF. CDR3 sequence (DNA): TGTGCCAGCAGCCAAGATGACGGGGCTCGGGCAGATACGCAGTATTTT.

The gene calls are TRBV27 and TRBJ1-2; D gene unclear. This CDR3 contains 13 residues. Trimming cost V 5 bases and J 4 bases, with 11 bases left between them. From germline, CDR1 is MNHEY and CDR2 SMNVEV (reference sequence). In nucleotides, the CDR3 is TGTGCCAGCAGTCTCACAGCCGCCTATGGCTACACCTTC. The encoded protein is CASSLTAAYGYTF.

The CDR3 is CASSYGGSGYTF. The CDR3 DNA is TGTGCCAGCAGTTACGGGGGCTCGGGCTACACCTTC. The V call is TRBV6-5, the J call TRBJ1-2, with D possibly being TRBD1 (6 bases). The germline V gene encodes CDR1 MNHEY and CDR2 SVGAGI. V was trimmed by 2 bases and J by 8 bases, leaving 9 bases between them. The CDR3 is 12 amino acids.

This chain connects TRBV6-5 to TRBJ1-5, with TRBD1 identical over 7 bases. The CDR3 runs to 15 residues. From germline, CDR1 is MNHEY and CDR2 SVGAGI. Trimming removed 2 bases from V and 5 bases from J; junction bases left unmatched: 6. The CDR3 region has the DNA TGTGCCAGCAGTTACGATCGACAGGGTCATCAGCCCCAGCATTTT. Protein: CASSYDRQGHQPQHF.

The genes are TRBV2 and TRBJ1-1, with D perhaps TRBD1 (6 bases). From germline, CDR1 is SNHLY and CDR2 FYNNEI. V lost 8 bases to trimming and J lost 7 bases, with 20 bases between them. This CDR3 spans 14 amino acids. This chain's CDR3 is CASPRAGDVVEAFF. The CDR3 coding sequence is TGTGCCAGCCCACGCGCAGGGGACGTAGTTGAAGCTTTCTTT.

CDR3 loop: CSVEDEEGPKNIQYF. The CDR3, as DNA: TGCAGCGTTGAAGATGAGGAGGGCCCCAAAAACATTCAGTACTTC. The V and J genes are TRBV29-1 and TRBJ2-4; a weak D match, TRBD2 (6 bases). V dropped 0 bases and J dropped 2 bases, with 11 bases sitting between them. The CDR3 spans 15 residues. From germline, CDR1 is SQVTM and CDR2 ANQGSEA.

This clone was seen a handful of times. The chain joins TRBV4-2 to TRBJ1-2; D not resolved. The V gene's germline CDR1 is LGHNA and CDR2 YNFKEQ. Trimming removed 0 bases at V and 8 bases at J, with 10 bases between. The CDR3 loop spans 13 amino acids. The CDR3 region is CASSQDQGKGYTF. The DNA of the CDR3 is TGTGCCAGCAGCCAAGATCAAGGGAAGGGCTACACCTTC.

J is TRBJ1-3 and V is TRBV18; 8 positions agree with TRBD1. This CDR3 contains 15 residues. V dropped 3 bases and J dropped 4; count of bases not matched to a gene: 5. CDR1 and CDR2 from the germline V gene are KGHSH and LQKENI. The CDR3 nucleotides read TGTGCCAGCTCACCCGACAGGGGCACCGGAAACACCATATATTTT. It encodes CASSPDRGTGNTIYF.

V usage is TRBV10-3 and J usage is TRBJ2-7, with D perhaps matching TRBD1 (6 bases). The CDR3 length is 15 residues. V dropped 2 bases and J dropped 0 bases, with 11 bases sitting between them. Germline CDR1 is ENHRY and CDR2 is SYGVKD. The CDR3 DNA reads TGTGCCATCAGTGAGAAGTTAGGGGGCTCCTACGAGCAGTACTTC. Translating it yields CAISEKLGGSYEQYF.

CDR3 sequence (DNA): TGTGCCAGCAGTGAAGCGCCCTGGGACAGCCTCAAGCAGCCCCAGCATTTT. As protein: CASSEAPWDSLKQPQHF. The chain couples TRBV2 to TRBJ1-5; TRBD1 aligns across 7 bases. V shed 0 bases and J 7 bases; nucleotides not matched to a gene: 12. Germline CDR1 is SNHLY and CDR2 is FYNNEI. The CDR3 is made up of 17 amino acids.

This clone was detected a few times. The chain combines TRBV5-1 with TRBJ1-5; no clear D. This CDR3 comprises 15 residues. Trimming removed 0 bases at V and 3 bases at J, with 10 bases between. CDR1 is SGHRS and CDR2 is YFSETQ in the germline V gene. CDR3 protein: CASSLAGQVNQPQHF. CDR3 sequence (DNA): TGCGCCAGCAGCTTGGCTGGGCAGGTCAATCAGCCCCAGCATTTT.

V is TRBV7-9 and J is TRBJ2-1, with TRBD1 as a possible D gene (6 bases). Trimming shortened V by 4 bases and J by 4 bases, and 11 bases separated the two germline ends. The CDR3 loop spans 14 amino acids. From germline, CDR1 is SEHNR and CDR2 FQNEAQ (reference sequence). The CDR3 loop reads CASSSGGSYNEQFF. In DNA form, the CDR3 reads TGTGCCAGCAGCTCTGGGGGCTCTTACAATGAGCAGTTCTTC.

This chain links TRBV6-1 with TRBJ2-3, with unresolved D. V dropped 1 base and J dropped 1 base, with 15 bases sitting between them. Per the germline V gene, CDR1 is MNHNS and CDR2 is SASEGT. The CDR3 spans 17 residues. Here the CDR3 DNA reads TGTGCCAGCAGTGAAGTACCCCCCGGGCAGGGCACAGATACGCAGTATTTT. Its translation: CASSEVPPGQGTDTQYF.